Shown below are 30 T cell receptor beta chains from a single sample sequenced in a study of blood T cells in healthy people across ages. Primed by a sample-barcoded 5' primer and a J-beta primer mix, a second PCR proceeded for 7 to 11 cycles. TCRdb called the 5' RACE reads again in MiXCR, with one record for every CDR3 protein. The table lists 1.4 million or so distinct CDR3 sequences, under 55% of them singletons, with around 4% in the top ten. Material for sequencing was blood. The receptors stem from a woman aged 18-35 years in good health.

The chain uses TRBV7-9 and TRBJ2-7; 7 bases map to TRBD2. This CDR3 has 16 residues. The ends lost 0 bases at V and 2 bases at J; junction bases unmatched: 7. CDR1 is SEHNR and CDR2 is FQNEAQ in the germline V gene (reference sequence). CDR3: CASSLASPSGAYEQYF. The CDR3 DNA reads as TGTGCCAGCAGCTTAGCTTCCCCTAGCGGCGCCTACGAGCAGTACTTC.

In this sample, this clonotype turned up a few times. V and J are TRBV13 and TRBJ2-4; D is perhaps TRBD1 or TRBD2 (5 bases each). V was trimmed by 6 bases and J by 0 bases, leaving 12 bases between them. The CDR3 sequence is 15 residues long. Germline loops: CDR1 PRHDT, CDR2 FYEKMQ (reference sequence). This CDR3 reads CASRSSGTAKNIQYF. The CDR3, as DNA: TGTGCCAGCAGGAGCTCCGGGACAGCCAAAAACATTCAGTACTTC.

The V and J genes are TRBV4-2 and TRBJ1-2, with D maybe TRBD1 (6 bases). Trimming shortened V by 2 bases and J by 0 bases, and 22 bases separated the two germline ends. The CDR3 spans 19 residues. Germline V gene lookup returns CDR1 LGHNA and CDR2 YNFKEQ. The CDR3 loop reads CASSQRPTGSLGANYGYTF. The DNA for the CDR3 is TGTGCCAGCAGCCAACGCCCAACAGGGTCCCTTGGCGCTAACTATGGCTACACCTTC.

The chain recombines TRBV14 with TRBJ2-7; D remains ambiguous. This CDR3 has 13 residues. The V end was cut by 3 bases, the J end by 7 bases, with 13 bases between. Germline lookup yields CDR1 SGHDN and CDR2 FVKESK. The CDR3 protein is CASSHLSYNEQYF. For the CDR3, the DNA is TGTGCCAGCAGCCATCTGTCATACAATGAGCAGTACTTC.

This clonotype was picked up one time. Possible read error: a much larger clone is one base away. No conserved phenylalanine or tryptophan ends this CDR3, so it is likely a read error. The V gene is TRBV15, the J gene TRBJ2-3; TRBD2 might be the D (6 bases). Per the germline V gene, CDR1 is LNHNV and CDR2 is YYDKDF (reference sequence). Trimming left V 6 bases short and J 2 bases short, with 12 bases between. This CDR3 contains 14 residues. The CDR3 region has the DNA TGTGCCACCAGGATTGGGGGGATCACAGATACGCAGTATATT. Translating it yields CATRIGGITDTQYI.

For this clonotype: The junction shows a germline mismatch at one end, possibly a read error. The chain combines TRBV20-1 with TRBJ2-4; 10 bases are shared with TRBD1. From germline, CDR1 is DFQATT and CDR2 SNEGSKA (reference sequence). The length of the CDR3 is 14 residues. This CDR3 is CSVKIGTGDNIQCF. For the CDR3, the DNA is TGCAGTGTGAAAATCGGGACAGGGGACAACATTCAGTGCTTC.

This clonotype was recorded a few times. The chain combines TRBV27 with TRBJ1-1, with D unclear. V was shortened by 3 bases and J by 1 base, with 15 bases between the two germline ends. The germline CDR1 and CDR2 sequences are MNHEY and SMNVEV (reference sequence). This CDR3 region has 16 residues. The CDR3 loop is CASSLTRGKPNTEAFF. The CDR3 DNA is TGTGCCAGCAGTTTGACCCGTGGCAAGCCGAACACTGAAGCTTTCTTT.

The CDR3 DNA follows: TGTGCCAGCAGACCCCGCGCATCGAACACCGGGGAGCTGTTTTTT. This encodes CASRPRASNTGELFF. The chain joins TRBV12-3 or TRBV12-4 to TRBJ2-2; unclear D gene. CDR3 length equals 15 residues. V was shortened by 6 bases and J by 0 bases, with 11 bases between the two germline ends.

This clonotype was observed a handful of times. This chain connects TRBV28 to TRBJ2-3; 8 bases fit TRBD2. This CDR3 spans 16 amino acids. Looked up from germline, CDR1 is MDHEN and CDR2 is SYDVKM. The V and J ends lost 5 bases and 2 bases, in that order; junction bases with no gene match: 9. The CDR3 reads CASSRGLAASTDTQYF. CDR3 in DNA: TGTGCCAGCAGTAGAGGACTAGCAGCTTCCACAGATACGCAGTATTTT.

The V call is TRBV20-1, the J call TRBJ2-1; the D gene is possibly TRBD2 (5 bases). Trimming shortened V by 7 bases and J by 9 bases, and 10 bases separated the two germline ends. In germline, CDR1 is DFQATT, CDR2 SNEGSKA (reference sequence). The CDR3 consists of 10 residues. The CDR3 nucleotides are TGCAGTGGTAAGGACTGTGAGCAGTTCTTC. It is translated as CSGKDCEQFF.

A few counts support this clonotype. V usage is TRBV29-1 and J usage is TRBJ2-3; 12 positions agree with TRBD1. The CDR3 consists of 15 residues. Losses at the gene ends were 4 bases for V and 4 bases for J; bases not matched to a gene: 6. Germline V lookup: CDR1 SQVTM, CDR2 ANQGSEA. The CDR3 DNA follows: TGCAGCGTTGTTGCCGGGACAGGGGGCGCAGATACGCAGTATTTT. It yields the protein CSVVAGTGGADTQYF.

The chain uses TRBV25-1 and TRBJ1-2; D unresolved. The length of the CDR3 is 14 residues. Germline V gene data show CDR1 as MGHDK and CDR2 as SYGVNS. V dropped 5 bases and J dropped 0 bases, with 10 bases sitting between them. CDR3 nucleotides: TGTGCCAGCAGTACCCGGGAAACTAACTATGGCTACACCTTC. Translated, it gives CASSTRETNYGYTF.

This rearrangement joins TRBV28 to TRBJ2-1; 7 nucleotides agree with TRBD2. The CDR3 is 17 residues long. CDR1 and CDR2 (germline): MDHEN, SYDVKM. Trimming removed 7 bases from V and 1 base from J; junction bases left unmatched: 13. The CDR3 DNA reads as TGTGCCAGCAAGTCCATGGCGGGAGTAGGATCCTACAATGAGCAGTTCTTC. This sequence encodes CASKSMAGVGSYNEQFF. Full variable domain (outside the CDR3, taken from reference TRBV28 and TRBJ2-1): DVKVTQSSRYLVKRTGEKVFLECVQDMDHENMFWYRQDPGLGLRLIYFSYDVKMKEKGDIPEGYSVSREKKERFSLILESASTNQTSMYLCASKSMAGVGSYNEQFFGPGTRLTVL.

The rearrangement joins TRBV2 to TRBJ2-1; D remains unclear. V lost 11 bases and J lost 5, with 10 bases in between. The CDR3 totals 11 residues. CDR1 and CDR2 (germline): SNHLY, FYNNEI. CDR3 amino acids: CALSCNNEQFF. The CDR3 nucleotides are TGTGCCCTCTCCTGTAACAATGAGCAGTTCTTC.

This clonotype occurred a few times. The gene calls are TRBV29-1 and TRBJ2-3; D could derive from TRBD1 or TRBD2 (5 bases each). CDR3 length equals 13 residues. The germline CDR1 and CDR2 sequences are SQVTM and ANQGSEA. V gave up 4 bases and J gave up 5 bases, with 13 bases separating them. CDR3 sequence: CSVVPGTGDTQYF. Written as DNA, the CDR3 is TGCAGCGTTGTTCCCGGGACGGGAGATACGCAGTATTTT.

The chain has TRBV7-3 and TRBJ2-1; 7 bases map to TRBD2. CDR1 SGHTA and CDR2 FQGTGA come from the germline V gene. The CDR3 loop spans 17 amino acids. V gave up 5 bases and J gave up 3 bases; unmatched junction bases: 13. The CDR3 coding sequence is TGTGCCAGCAGCCGCCAACCAGGACTAGGGAGCTACAATGAGCAGTTCTTC. Translated, it gives CASSRQPGLGSYNEQFF.

This rearrangement joins TRBV7-9 to TRBJ1-4, with D hard to call. The length of the CDR3 is 14 residues. Germline V CDR1 and CDR2: SEHNR, FQNEAQ (reference sequence). Deletions cut 3 bases from V and 0 bases from J, with 5 bases between. The CDR3 DNA reads TGTGCCAGCAGCTTTATGTCAACTAATGAAAAACTGTTTTTT. This translates into CASSFMSTNEKLFF. The full variable domain, with the rest looked up from reference TRBV7-9 and TRBJ1-4, is DTGVSQNPRHKITKRGQNVTFRCDPISEHNRLYWYRQTLGQGPEFLTYFQNEAQLEKSRLLSDRFSAERPKGSFSTLEIQRTEQGDSAMYLCASSFMSTNEKLFFGSGTQLSVL.

This clonotype was detected only once. This chain joins TRBV11-2 and TRBJ2-5; D gene ambiguous. V lost 6 bases and J lost 4, with 15 bases in between. The CDR3 runs to 14 residues. Germline lookup yields CDR1 SGHAT and CDR2 FQNNGV. The CDR3 sequence is CASRGTNNGETQYF. Here the CDR3 DNA reads TGTGCCAGCAGGGGCACCAATAACGGAGAGACCCAGTACTTC. The full variable domain, its missing parts supplied by reference TRBV11-2 and TRBJ2-5, is EAGVAQSPRYKIIEKRQSVAFWCNPISGHATLYWYQQILGQGPKLLIQFQNNGVVDDSQLPKDRFSAERLKGVDSTLKIQPAKLEDSAVYLCASRGTNNGETQYFGPGTRLLVL.

The chain links TRBV29-1 to TRBJ1-2; weak D call: TRBD1 (5 bases). The CDR3 sequence is 15 residues long. Trimming shortened V by 7 bases and J by 3 bases, and 21 bases separated the two germline ends. The germline V gene encodes CDR1 SQVTM and CDR2 ANQGSEA. The CDR3 sequence: CSAPSLGGVDYGYTF. The CDR3, as DNA: TGCAGCGCTCCGTCACTGGGGGGGGTCGACTATGGCTACACCTTC. The full variable domain, rest sourced from reference TRBV29-1 and TRBJ1-2, is SAVISQKPSRDICQRGTSLTIQCQVDSQVTMMFWYRQQPGQSLTLIATANQGSEATYESGFVIDKFPISRPNLTFSTLTVSNMSPEDSSIYLCSAPSLGGVDYGYTFGSGTRLTVV.

CDR3: CASSYLAGSYEKLFF. CDR3 nucleotide sequence: TGTGCCAGCAGTTACCTGGCAGGGTCTTATGAAAAACTGTTTTTT. This rearrangement joins TRBV6-6 to TRBJ1-4, with D perhaps matching TRBD1 (5 bases). Per the germline V gene, CDR1 is MNHNY and CDR2 is SVGAGI (reference sequence). CDR3 size: 15 residues. Trimming shortened V by 2 bases and J by 6 bases, and 13 bases separated the two germline ends.

This clonotype was seen only once. The rearrangement uses TRBV13 and TRBJ2-5, with D uncertain. Trimming took 3 bases from V and 5 from J, leaving 7 bases between them. CDR1 and CDR2 from the germline V gene are PRHDT and FYEKMQ (reference sequence). The CDR3 consists of 12 residues. In nucleotides, the CDR3 is TGTGCCAGCAGCTTCGCGGTGGAGACCCAGTACTTC. This translates into CASSFAVETQYF.

Concerning this clonotype: Its ends do not fully match the called genes, so a read error is possible. CDR3: CNVVGLSYEQYF. In DNA, the CDR3 is TGCAACGTTGTTGGCCTCTCCTACGAGCAGTACTTC. The chain couples TRBV29-1 to TRBJ2-7; D remains unclear. Germline CDR1 is SQVTM and CDR2 is ANQGSEA. The CDR3 has 12 amino acids.

The chain has TRBV28 and TRBJ1-6, with no clear D. The CDR3 loop spans 12 amino acids. V was clipped by 4 bases and J by 6 bases, with 4 bases between them. CDR1 and CDR2 (germline): MDHEN, SYDVKM. The CDR3 loop is CASSCGNSPLHF. CDR3 nucleotide sequence: TGTGCCAGCAGTTGCGGTAATTCACCCCTCCACTTT.

This clonotype was observed a single time. The J gene is TRBJ1-3, the V gene TRBV5-6; tentative D call: TRBD1 (5 bases). This CDR3 contains 16 residues. CDR1 and CDR2 from the germline V gene are SGHDT and YYEEEE. Trimming took off 2 bases at V and 1 base at J, with 13 bases between the two ends. In nucleotides, the CDR3 is TGTGCCAGCAGCTTCTATAGGGGTGCGTCTGGAAACACCATATATTTT. It yields the protein CASSFYRGASGNTIYF. The full variable domain, in which reference TRBV5-6 and TRBJ1-3 provide the parts outside the CDR3, is DAGVTQSPTHLIKTRGQQVTLRCSPKSGHDTVSWYQQALGQGPQFIFQYYEEEERQRGNFPDRFSGHQFPNYSSELNVNALLLGDSALYLCASSFYRGASGNTIYFGEGSWLTVV.

V gene TRBV7-9 combines with J gene TRBJ2-3; 11 bases map to TRBD2. This CDR3 has 15 residues. Trimming cost V 3 bases and J 4 bases; bases outside gene matches: 3. Germline V gene sequence: CDR1 SEHNR, CDR2 FQNEAQ (reference sequence). CDR3 bases: TGTGCCAGCAGCTTGGCTAGCGGGAGGCCAGATACGCAGTATTTT. Encoded protein: CASSLASGRPDTQYF.

In its sample, this clonotype was seen a few times. This chain joins TRBV4-1 and TRBJ2-1; D gene uncertain. The J call may not be correct, given that the DNA end is closer to TRBJ2-7. Germline loops: CDR1 MGHRA, CDR2 YSYEKL. There are 15 residues in the CDR3. The CDR3 DNA follows: TGCGCCAGCAGCCAAGAAGACTCGAACTACAATGAGCAGTACTTC. It specifies CASSQEDSNYNEQYF.

This clonotype appeared a single time. This chain uses TRBV20-1 with TRBJ2-1, with D tentatively TRBD2 (5 bases). V was pared by 1 base and J by 4 bases, with 8 bases between. CDR1 and CDR2 (germline): DFQATT, SNEGSKA (reference sequence). The CDR3 consists of 13 residues. CDR3 region: CSARAGEYNEQFF. The DNA for the CDR3 is TGCAGTGCTAGAGCCGGGGAATACAATGAGCAGTTCTTC.

The chain is built from TRBV6-2 or TRBV6-3 and TRBJ1-5; 7 nucleotides match TRBD1. Germline CDR1 and CDR2: MNHEY and SVGEGT. CDR3 length: 12 residues. The J segment lost 11 bases and the V segment lost 4 bases, leaving 5 bases of the junction unmatched. The CDR3 DNA sequence: TGTGCCAGCAGTTTACATCAGGGGGCCCAGCATTTT. Translation: CASSLHQGAQHF.

The chain recombines TRBV2 with TRBJ2-7, with D hard to call. This CDR3 is built from 12 residues. Trimming removed 7 bases from V and 7 bases from J, with 14 bases in between. The V gene's germline CDR1 is SNHLY and CDR2 FYNNEI. The CDR3 region is CASTYEMGEQYF. CDR3 in DNA: TGTGCCAGCACCTACGAAATGGGTGAGCAGTACTTC.

This clonotype has just a few counts. The rearrangement joins TRBV11-2 to TRBJ2-7; D gene unclear. The V gene lost 4 bases and the J gene lost 7 bases, with 17 bases spanning the gap. In germline, CDR1 is SGHAT, CDR2 FQNNGV. The CDR3 sequence is 14 residues long. CDR3 bases: TGTGCCAGCAGCTCAATGCCGACGACGAGTGAGCAGTACTTC. The encoded protein is CASSSMPTTSEQYF. The full variable domain, its missing parts supplied by reference TRBV11-2 and TRBJ2-7, is EAGVAQSPRYKIIEKRQSVAFWCNPISGHATLYWYQQILGQGPKLLIQFQNNGVVDDSQLPKDRFSAERLKGVDSTLKIQPAKLEDSAVYLCASSSMPTTSEQYFGPGTRLTVT.